The clone carrying this T cell receptor (beta chain) has a handful of counts. Its specificity is not known. Given a much more abundant clone one base away, this may be a read error. Other DNA variants within this sample encode the same CDR3. J was trimmed by 3 bases and V by 3 bases; bases with no gene match: 4. The CDR3 length is 16 residues. Germline loops: CDR1 MGHRA, CDR2 YSYEKL. These data originate in a study of cytomegalovirus exposure and HLA in healthy donors. About the study: A data release that came early held some 79 million unique TCRs from HLA-typed donors. Whole-study results and caveats: HLA allele associations emerged for roughly 17,000 TCR beta sequences in a later analysis, at 0.05 false discovery rate. Despite most TCR sequences being rare, some public TCRs occurred in many donors. Donor immune exposure was known only as CMV serostatus.

A multiplex PCR was run with 60 Vbeta primers and 13 Jbeta primers. Assay used: immunoSEQ multiplex PCR; TCRdb lists only in-frame clones, some missing. The table shows fewer than 150,000 clones, with over 60% occurring only once. J is TRBJ2-6 and V is TRBV4-1, with TRBD2 matching over 8 bases. The receptor was isolated from a human donor in good health. Sequenced input: PBMCs. The CDR3 region is CASSQVGTSGANVLTF. The DNA of the CDR3 is TGCGCCAGCAGCCAGGTGGGGACTAGTGGGGCCAACGTCCTGACTTTC.